This record concerns one TCR beta chain sequence. The antigen is not known. This sample stems from a study of T cells after posttransplantation cyclophosphamide. General observations from the study: Later post-transplant blood repertoires were often dominated by donor CD8+ memory clones.

Assay: immunoSEQ multiplex PCR; the TCRdb copy retains only in-frame clones and omits some. The sample holds about 47,000 clones, 92% seen once. The sequencing sample was made of PBMCs. The TCR was taken from a woman in her forties or fifties in good health and a related stem cell transplant donor.

The DNA for the CDR3 is TGTGCCAGTAAGAGGGGGCTCGTCACTGAAGCTTTCTTT. It specifies CASKRGLVTEAFF. The rearrangement joins TRBV19 to TRBJ1-1; 7 bases map to TRBD1. After removal of 7 bases from V and 4 bases from J, the junction contained 6 bases not matched to a gene. CDR1 and CDR2 from the germline V gene are LNHDA and SQIVND (reference sequence). The CDR3 covers 13 residues. Together with reference TRBV19 and TRBJ1-1, the CDR3 gives the full variable domain: DGGITQSPKYLFRKEGQNVTLSCEQNLNHDAMYWYRQDPGQGLRLIYYSQIVNDFQKGDIAEGYSVSREKKESFPLTVTSAQKNPTAFYLCASKRGLVTEAFFGQGTRLTVV.